Included here is one T cell receptor beta chain sequence, with context. This entry is derived from a study of blood T cell repertoires in COVID-19. Study-wide background: Spain, Italy and the United States supplied samples that represented acute and convalescent COVID-19.

Cohorts were determined from participant-reported clinical history. Cohort 3 donors counted as recovered after two negative PCRs, clearance, or resolved symptoms. Per the authors' pipeline: Nucleated cell number was recorded as an estimate derived from reference gene primer amplification. The assay was immunoSEQ multiplex PCR, and TCRdb's table has in-frame clones only and misses some. The V and J calls and the clone size are those of that table, but D and trimming were determined from the DNA. This table has approximately 300,000 clones, roughly 86% appearing once. The germline V gene encodes CDR1 ENHRY and CDR2 SYGVKD. This CDR3 contains 16 residues. Trimming pared 0 bases from V and 5 bases from J, leaving 14 bases between.

The sequencing input was PBMCs or T cells enriched from blood (not recorded which). The genes are TRBV10-3 and TRBJ2-1, with no clear D. This clonotype was obtained from a woman under 40 who had recovered from COVID-19. CDR3 region: CAISESGAAMHNEQFF. DNA for the CDR3: TGTGCCATCAGTGAGTCCGGAGCAGCTATGCACAATGAGCAGTTCTTC.